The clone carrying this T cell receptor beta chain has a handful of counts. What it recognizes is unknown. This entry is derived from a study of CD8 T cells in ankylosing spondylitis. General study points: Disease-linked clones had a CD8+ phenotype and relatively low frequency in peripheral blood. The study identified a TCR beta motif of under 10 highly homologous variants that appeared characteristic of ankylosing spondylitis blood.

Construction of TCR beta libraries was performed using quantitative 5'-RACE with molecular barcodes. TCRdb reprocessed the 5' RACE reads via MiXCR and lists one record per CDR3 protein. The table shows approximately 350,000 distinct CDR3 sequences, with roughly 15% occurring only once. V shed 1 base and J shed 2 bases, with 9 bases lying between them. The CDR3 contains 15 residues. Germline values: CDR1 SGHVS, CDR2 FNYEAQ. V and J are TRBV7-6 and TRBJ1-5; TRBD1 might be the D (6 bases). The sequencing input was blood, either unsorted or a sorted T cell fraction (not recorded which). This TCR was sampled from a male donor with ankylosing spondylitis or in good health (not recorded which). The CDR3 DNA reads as TGTGCCAGCAGCTTAGTGCCAGGGGGCAATCAGCCCCAGCATTTT. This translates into CASSLVPGGNQPQHF.